This T cell receptor beta chain came from a study of response to subunit inactivated influenza vaccine. TCRdb re-derived calls from the RT-PCR reads in MiXCR, one entry per CDR3 protein. The sample yields roughly 710,000 distinct CDR3 sequences, 11% to 15% seen once. V lost 1 base and J lost 6, with 9 bases in between. Germline V gene sequence: CDR1 KGHDR, CDR2 SFDVKD. This CDR3 region has 13 residues. Notes on the study in general: With each seasonal influenza vaccination, the authors suggested, few new T cells are recruited.

Turning to this clonotype: Antigen unknown.

The chain combines TRBV24-1 with TRBJ2-7; D call uncertain. The material sequenced was PBMCs from blood, taken 14 to 15 days before vaccination. The clonotype was recovered from a man aged 50 or older who received an inactivated influenza vaccine. CDR3 nucleotides: TGTGCCACCAGTGATTTCAAGGGTTCCGAGCAGTACTTC. Translated: CATSDFKGSEQYF.